This passage covers 20 T cell receptor beta chains from one sample sequenced in a study of blood T cell repertoires in COVID-19. Sequencing used immunoSEQ multiplex PCR; TCRdb keeps in-frame clones, though not all of them. The sample consists of under 250,000 clones, about 88% of them appearing once. What was sequenced was peripheral blood. These receptors all stem from a man aged 35-49 years with acute or convalescent COVID-19.

The CDR3 loop reads CASSSGLAVYNEQFF. The CDR3 DNA reads as TGTGCCAGCTCAAGCGGACTAGCGGTATACAATGAGCAGTTCTTC. The gene calls are TRBV7-3 and TRBJ2-1; 10 bases line up with TRBD2. The CDR3 runs to 15 residues. Germline CDR1 and CDR2: SGHTA and FQGTGA. Trimming at V came to 8 bases and at J to 4 bases, leaving 8 bases not matched to a gene.

The J gene is TRBJ2-7, the V gene TRBV5-1; the match to TRBD1 covers 7 bases. The CDR3 consists of 15 residues. V gave up 4 bases and J gave up 1 base; unmatched junction bases: 8. Germline V CDR1 and CDR2: SGHRS, YFSETQ. The CDR3 loop is CASSTQGGPSYEQYF. CDR3 coding DNA: TGCGCCAGCAGCACCCAAGGGGGCCCATCCTACGAGCAGTACTTC.

This chain joins TRBV4-2 and TRBJ2-3, with D perhaps TRBD2 (6 bases). V gave up 3 bases and J gave up 0 bases, with 10 bases separating them. Germline assignment: CDR1 LGHNA and CDR2 YNFKEQ. The CDR3 extends over 15 amino acids. The CDR3 protein is CASSQEGRSTDTQYF. In DNA, the CDR3 is TGTGCCAGCAGCCAGGAGGGACGGAGCACAGATACGCAGTATTTT.

This clone was seen only once. The V call is TRBV20-1, the J call TRBJ1-3; D not certain. V lost 3 bases to trimming and J lost 0 bases, with 9 bases between them. From germline, CDR1 is DFQATT and CDR2 SNEGSKA (reference sequence). CDR3 length: 14 residues. CDR3 nucleotide sequence: TGCAGTGCTAGTCAGGCCCTCTCTGGAAACACCATATATTTT. It translates to CSASQALSGNTIYF.

This clone was recorded a few times. The chain joins TRBV4-1 to TRBJ2-5, with 10 bases lining up with TRBD2. After removal of 6 bases from V and 2 bases from J, the junction contained 3 bases not matched to a gene. This CDR3 comprises 14 residues. Looked up from germline, CDR1 is MGHRA and CDR2 is YSYEKL. The CDR3 is CASRRTSGQETQYF. The CDR3 nucleotides are TGCGCCAGCAGAAGGACTAGCGGACAAGAGACCCAGTACTTC.

The V gene is TRBV29-1, the J gene TRBJ2-5; 7 nucleotides agree with TRBD1. J lost 5 bases, V lost 2 bases, and 8 bases had no gene match. The CDR3 length is 14 residues. Germline V CDR1 and CDR2: SQVTM, ANQGSEA. In nucleotides, the CDR3 is TGCAGCGTTGAACTAACAGGGGTTGAGGAGACCCAGTACTTC. It specifies CSVELTGVEETQYF.

The chain uses TRBV27 and TRBJ1-1; 11 nucleotides agree with TRBD1. Per germline, CDR1 MNHEY and CDR2 SMNVEV (reference sequence). The CDR3 totals 16 residues. The V and J ends lost 4 bases and 8 bases, in that order; junction bases with no gene match: 12. This CDR3 is CASSSRLGTGGGEAFF. The CDR3 DNA is TGTGCCAGCAGTTCACGACTGGGGACAGGGGGAGGAGAAGCTTTCTTT.

This chain links TRBV7-2 with TRBJ1-5; weak D call: TRBD1 (6 bases). The germline V gene has CDR1 SGHTA and CDR2 FQGNSA. This CDR3 comprises 13 residues. V lost 5 bases and J lost 5, with 10 bases in between. The CDR3 DNA reads as TGTGCCAGCAGCGTACACAGGGATCAGCCCCAGCATTTT. Its protein is CASSVHRDQPQHF.

The J gene is TRBJ2-1, the V gene TRBV7-7, with 8 positions matching TRBD2. CDR1 and CDR2 (germline): SSHAT, FNYEAQ (reference sequence). V shed 1 base, J shed 7 bases, and the junction held 9 bases outside the gene matches. The CDR3 extends over 16 amino acids. DNA of the CDR3: TGTGCCAGCAGCTTAGGAACCGGGGGGGCGAGAAATGAGCAGTTCTTC. Amino acid sequence: CASSLGTGGARNEQFF.

This chain uses TRBV12-3 or TRBV12-4 with TRBJ1-5; D is perhaps TRBD1 (6 bases). The CDR3 is 13 amino acids. Deletions cut 6 bases from V and 3 bases from J, with 9 bases between. CDR3: CASSTGFNQPQHF. CDR3 nucleotides: TGTGCCAGCAGCACAGGGTTCAATCAGCCCCAGCATTTT.

The J gene is TRBJ2-7, the V gene TRBV5-8, with 9 bases identical to TRBD1. With V trimmed by 2 bases and J by 7 bases, 4 bases remained unmatched. The V gene's germline CDR1 is SGHTS and CDR2 YDEGEE. This CDR3 has 13 residues. The CDR3 here is CASSLQGAWEQYF. CDR3 nucleotides: TGTGCCAGCAGCTTACAGGGGGCGTGGGAGCAGTACTTC.

The rearrangement links TRBV24-1 to TRBJ2-1; D may be TRBD1 (5 bases). The CDR3 consists of 14 residues. Germline V lookup: CDR1 KGHDR, CDR2 SFDVKD. V shed 5 bases and J shed 0 bases, with 7 bases lying between them. CDR3 nucleotide sequence: TGTGCCACCAGTGTTGACAGCTCCTACAATGAGCAGTTCTTC. It codes for CATSVDSSYNEQFF.

V is TRBV19 and J is TRBJ2-7, with 11 positions matching TRBD1. Losses at the gene ends were 1 base for V and 3 bases for J; bases not matched to a gene: 8. Germline CDR1 LNHDA, CDR2 SQIVND (reference sequence). CDR3 length: 17 amino acids. The CDR3 loop reads CASSIAFGGTGGYEQYF. The CDR3 coding sequence is TGTGCCAGTAGTATAGCCTTCGGCGGGACAGGGGGCTACGAGCAGTACTTC.

This chain uses TRBV27 with TRBJ1-1; no clear D gene. The V gene's germline CDR1 is MNHEY and CDR2 SMNVEV (reference sequence). Trimming cost V 8 bases and J 3 bases, with 10 bases left between them. The CDR3 contains 12 residues. The DNA of the CDR3 is TGTGCCAGCGGTCGAGGATACACTGAAGCTTTCTTT. The encoded protein is CASGRGYTEAFF.

In this sample, this clone turned up a few times. The chain recombines TRBV7-9 with TRBJ1-1; the match to TRBD1 covers 7 bases. The CDR3 has 12 residues. V gave up 2 bases and J gave up 8 bases; unmatched junction bases: 2. Germline V gene data show CDR1 as SEHNR and CDR2 as FQNEAQ (reference sequence). This CDR3 reads CASSLPTGEAFF. DNA for the CDR3: TGTGCCAGCAGCTTACCGACAGGGGAAGCTTTCTTT. The full variable domain, completed using reference TRBV7-9 and TRBJ1-1, is DTGVSQNPRHKITKRGQNVTFRCDPISEHNRLYWYRQTLGQGPEFLTYFQNEAQLEKSRLLSDRFSAERPKGSFSTLEIQRTEQGDSAMYLCASSLPTGEAFFGQGTRLTVV.

The CDR3 nucleotides read TGTGCCAGCATACAGGGGGCGGCTGGAAACACCATATATTTT. Its protein is CASIQGAAGNTIYF. The J gene is TRBJ1-3, the V gene TRBV19; 9 bases map to TRBD1. The junction had 5 bases not matched to a gene; V was cut back by 9 bases and J by 2 bases. Germline-derived CDR1 and CDR2 are LNHDA and SQIVND (reference sequence). The CDR3 consists of 14 residues.

The J gene is TRBJ1-2, the V gene TRBV18, with D uncertain. Germline values: CDR1 KGHSH, CDR2 LQKENI. The CDR3 runs to 12 residues. Trimming shortened V by 3 bases and J by 2 bases, and 4 bases separated the two germline ends. The chain's CDR3 is CASSPPNYGYTF. Here the CDR3 DNA reads TGTGCCAGCTCACCTCCGAACTATGGCTACACCTTC.

This sequence joins TRBV28 and TRBJ1-2, with D possibly matching TRBD1 (5 bases). This CDR3 has 15 residues. V shed 3 bases and J shed 3 bases, with 14 bases lying between them. CDR1 MDHEN and CDR2 SYDVKM come from the germline V gene. CDR3 region: CASSFFGAGDYGYTF. The CDR3 coding sequence is TGTGCCAGCAGTTTTTTTGGGGCTGGAGACTATGGCTACACCTTC.

The gene calls are TRBV10-3 and TRBJ1-2; no clear D. The CDR3 loop spans 13 amino acids. CDR1 and CDR2 (germline): ENHRY, SYGVKD. V was cut by 2 bases and J by 3 bases, with 7 bases left in between. CDR3 in amino acids: CAISEAEDYGYTF. CDR3 DNA sequence: TGTGCCATCAGTGAGGCGGAGGACTATGGCTACACCTTC.

This clone was recorded only once. The chain couples TRBV5-4 to TRBJ2-3; D might be TRBD2 (6 bases). Between the trimmed V and J ends, which lost 4 bases and 7 bases, there was a span of 22 bases. Germline-derived CDR1 and CDR2 are SGHNT and YYREEE (reference sequence). The length of the CDR3 is 16 residues. The CDR3 region is CASSTGGETTPNTQYF. Written as DNA, the CDR3 is TGTGCCAGCAGCACGGGCGGGGAGACTACACCTAATACGCAGTATTTT.